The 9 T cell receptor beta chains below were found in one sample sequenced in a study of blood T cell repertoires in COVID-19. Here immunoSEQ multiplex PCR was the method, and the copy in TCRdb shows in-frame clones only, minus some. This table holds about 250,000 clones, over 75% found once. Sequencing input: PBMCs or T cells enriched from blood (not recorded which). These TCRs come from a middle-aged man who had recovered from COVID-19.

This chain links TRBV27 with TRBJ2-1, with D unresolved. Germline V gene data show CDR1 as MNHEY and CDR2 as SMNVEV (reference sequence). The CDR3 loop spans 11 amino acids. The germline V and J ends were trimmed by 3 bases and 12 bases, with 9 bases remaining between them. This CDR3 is CASSFPPLQFF. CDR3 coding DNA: TGTGCCAGCAGTTTCCCCCCCCTGCAGTTCTTC.

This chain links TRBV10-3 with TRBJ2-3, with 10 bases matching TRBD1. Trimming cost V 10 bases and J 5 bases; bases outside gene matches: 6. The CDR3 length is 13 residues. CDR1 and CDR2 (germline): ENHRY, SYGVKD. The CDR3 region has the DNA TGTGCCACCTCGGACAGGGGGGAAGATACGCAGTATTTT. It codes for CATSDRGEDTQYF.

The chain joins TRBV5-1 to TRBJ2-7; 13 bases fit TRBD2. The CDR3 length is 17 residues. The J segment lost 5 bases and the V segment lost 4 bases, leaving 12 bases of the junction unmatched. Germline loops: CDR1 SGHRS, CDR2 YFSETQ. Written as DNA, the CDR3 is TGCGCCAGCAGCCGTACTAGCGGGAGGGTCTCCACCCACGAGCAGTACTTC. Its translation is CASSRTSGRVSTHEQYF.

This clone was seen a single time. The CDR3 loop is CAISEYRGENEQFF. The CDR3 DNA sequence: TGTGCCATCAGTGAGTACAGGGGAGAAAATGAGCAGTTCTTC. The chain is built from TRBV10-3 and TRBJ2-1, with 7 bases matching TRBD1. After removal of 1 base from V and 7 bases from J, the junction contained 4 bases not matched to a gene. The CDR3 contains 14 residues. Germline V lookup: CDR1 ENHRY, CDR2 SYGVKD.

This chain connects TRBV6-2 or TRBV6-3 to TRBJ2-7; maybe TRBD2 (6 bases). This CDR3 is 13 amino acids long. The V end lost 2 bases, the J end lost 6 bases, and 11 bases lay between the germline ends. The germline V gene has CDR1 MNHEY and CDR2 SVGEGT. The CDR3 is CASSYRGGTEQYF. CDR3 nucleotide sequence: TGTGCCAGCAGTTACAGGGGAGGAACCGAGCAGTACTTC.

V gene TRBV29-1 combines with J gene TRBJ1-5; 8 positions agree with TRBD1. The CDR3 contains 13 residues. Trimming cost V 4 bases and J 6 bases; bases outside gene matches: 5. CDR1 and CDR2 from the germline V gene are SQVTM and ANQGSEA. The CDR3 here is CSVVDRAGQPQHF. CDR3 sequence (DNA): TGCAGCGTTGTGGACAGGGCGGGTCAGCCCCAGCATTTT.

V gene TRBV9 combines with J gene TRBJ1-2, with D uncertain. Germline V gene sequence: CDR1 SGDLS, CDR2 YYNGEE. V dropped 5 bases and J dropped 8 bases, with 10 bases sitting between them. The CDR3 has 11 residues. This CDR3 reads CASRASGGYTF. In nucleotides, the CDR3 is TGTGCCAGCAGAGCCTCGGGGGGCTACACCTTC. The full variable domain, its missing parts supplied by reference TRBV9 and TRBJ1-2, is DSGVTQTPKHLITATGQRVTLRCSPRSGDLSVYWYQQSLDQGLQFLIQYYNGEERAKGNILERFSAQQFPDLHSELNLSSLELGDSALYFCASRASGGYTFGSGTRLTVV.

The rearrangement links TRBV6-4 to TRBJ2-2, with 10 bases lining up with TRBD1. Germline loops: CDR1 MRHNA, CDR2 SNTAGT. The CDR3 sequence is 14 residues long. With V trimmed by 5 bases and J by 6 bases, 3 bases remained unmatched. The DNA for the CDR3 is TGTGCCAGCAGTATGACAGGGGGCGCCGGGGAGCTGTTTTTT. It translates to CASSMTGGAGELFF.

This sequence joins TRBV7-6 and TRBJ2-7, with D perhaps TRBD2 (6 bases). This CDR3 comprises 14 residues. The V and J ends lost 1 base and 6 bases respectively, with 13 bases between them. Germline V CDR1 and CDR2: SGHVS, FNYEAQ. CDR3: CASSLGGVNGEQYF. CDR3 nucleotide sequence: TGTGCCAGCAGCTTAGGCGGGGTGAATGGCGAGCAGTACTTC.